A selection of T cell receptor beta chains follows, all from one sample in a study of blood T cell repertoires in COVID-19. TCRdb keeps only in-frame clones here, not all; method: immunoSEQ multiplex PCR. The sample has 380,000 or so clones, approximately 86% seen once. Specimen: peripheral blood. Receptors were obtained from a woman aged 55-69 years with COVID-19, enrolled during active disease. CDR3s include the opening cysteine and the closing phenylalanine or tryptophan. Fields, in order: D gene, clone size, J gene, V gene, CDR3 length, CDR3 protein, CDR3 DNA. The D gene is left open where the match is weak. Not all rows give a size; the values are once, few, many and, for expanded clones, a class.

NA | NA | TRBJ2-5 | TRBV5-6 | 14 | CASSLAGRQETQYF | TGTGCCAGCAGCTTGGCCGGTCGCCAAGAGACCCAGTACTTC
NA | NA | TRBJ2-2 | TRBV5-1 | 15 | CASSLGTVNTGELFF | TGCGCCAGCAGCTTGGGCACAGTGAACACCGGGGAGCTGTTTTTT
TRBD2 | NA | TRBJ2-5 | TRBV2 | 17 | CASSPAGGYIYQETQYF | TGTGCCAGCAGTCCAGCGGGGGGGTATATTTACCAAGAGACCCAGTACTTC
NA | NA | TRBJ1-1 | TRBV4-1 | 13 | CASSHGGGTEAFF | TGCGCCAGCAGCCATGGGGGGGGCACTGAAGCTTTCTTT
NA | NA | TRBJ2-6 | TRBV2 | 13 | CASIYSGANVLTF | TGTGCCAGCATTTACTCCGGGGCCAACGTCCTGACTTTC
TRBD2 | NA | TRBJ2-2 | TRBV13 | 15 | CASSQTSGGTGELFF | TGTGCCAGCAGCCAGACTAGCGGGGGAACCGGGGAGCTGTTTTTT
TRBD2 | NA | TRBJ2-3 | TRBV3-1/TRBV3-2 | 14 | CASSLGLAGDTQYF | TGTGCCAGCAGCCTTGGACTAGCGGGGGATACGCAGTATTTT
NA | NA | TRBJ2-1 | TRBV6-2/TRBV6-3 | 13 | CASSLDSYNEQFF | TGTGCCAGCAGCTTGGACAGCTACAATGAGCAGTTCTTC
NA | NA | TRBJ2-7 | TRBV15 | 16 | CATSTYTGPSTYEQYF | TGTGCCACCAGCACATATACAGGTCCCTCCACCTACGAGCAGTACTTC
NA | NA | TRBJ2-5 | TRBV29-1 | 12 | CSVVVSEETQYF | TGCAGCGTTGTCGTGTCAGAAGAGACCCAGTACTTC
TRBD1 | NA | TRBJ2-3 | TRBV5-6 | 17 | CASSLVQTGIRTDTQYF | TGTGCCAGCAGCTTGGTGCAGACAGGGATTCGCACAGATACGCAGTATTTT
NA | few | TRBJ2-7 | TRBV6-6 | 12 | CASSPISEGQYF | TGTGCCAGCAGTCCGATCTCCGAGGGGCAGTACTTC
NA | NA | TRBJ2-3 | TRBV4-1 | 11 | CASSQEGTQYF | TGCGCCAGCAGCCAGGAGGGTACGCAGTATTTT
TRBD2 | NA | TRBJ2-2 | TRBV30 | 14 | CAWSVLAGTGELFF | TGTGCCTGGAGTGTACTAGCGGGCACCGGGGAGCTGTTTTTT
NA | NA | TRBJ1-3 | TRBV2 | 13 | CARPGGSGNTIYF | TGTGCCCGCCCGGGGGGCTCTGGAAACACCATATATTTT
NA | NA | TRBJ1-2 | TRBV2 | 12 | CASSATAYGYTF | TGTGCCAGCAGTGCAACTGCCTATGGCTACACCTTC
TRBD1 | NA | TRBJ2-3 | TRBV30 | 14 | CAWEDRGGTDTQYF | TGTGCCTGGGAAGACAGGGGAGGCACAGATACGCAGTATTTT
NA | NA | TRBJ2-7 | TRBV3-1/TRBV3-2 | 13 | CASSQLGAYEQYF | TGTGCCAGCAGCCAACTGGGCGCCTACGAGCAGTACTTC
NA | NA | TRBJ1-3 | TRBV5-1 | 12 | CASTGTGNTIYF | TGCGCCAGCACAGGGACTGGAAACACCATATATTTT
NA | NA | TRBJ2-7 | TRBV14 | 14 | CASSQNRADYEQYF | TGTGCCAGCAGCCAAAACAGGGCCGACTACGAGCAGTACTTC
NA | NA | TRBJ2-4 | TRBV9 | 15 | CASSDPRSGSNIQYF | TGTGCCAGCAGCGACCCTCGTAGCGGCTCTAACATTCAGTACTTC
NA | NA | TRBJ2-1 | TRBV7-2 | 18 | CASSLALVDGGIYNEQFF | TGTGCCAGCAGCTTAGCGTTGGTCGACGGGGGAATTTACAATGAGCAGTTCTTC
NA | NA | TRBJ1-5 | TRBV30 | 13 | CAWSVLDTQPQHF | TGTGCCTGGAGTGTCTTAGACACTCAGCCCCAGCATTTT
TRBD1 | NA | TRBJ1-2 | TRBV7-2 | 14 | CASSLDRGRYGYTF | TGTGCCAGCAGCTTAGACAGGGGGCGATATGGCTACACCTTC
TRBD1 | NA | TRBJ1-2 | TRBV5-4 | 15 | CASSPQGVVNYGYTF | TGTGCCAGCAGCCCCCAGGGGGTGGTTAACTATGGCTACACCTTC
NA | few | TRBJ2-1 | TRBV11-3 | 15 | CASSLSSGPYNEQFF | TGTGCCAGCAGCTTGAGCAGCGGCCCATACAATGAGCAGTTCTTC
TRBD1 | NA | TRBJ1-5 | TRBV18 | 15 | CASSPGQGYNQPQHF | TGTGCCAGCTCACCAGGACAGGGGTACAATCAGCCCCAGCATTTT
NA | NA | TRBJ2-3 | TRBV7-3 | 16 | CASSPSFLSGTDTQYF | TGTGCCAGCAGCCCCTCTTTTTTATCTGGCACAGATACGCAGTATTTT
TRBD1 | NA | TRBJ1-6 | TRBV5-6 | 16 | CASSWDRGNYNSPLHF | TGTGCCAGCAGCTGGGACAGGGGCAACTATAATTCACCCCTCCACTTT
NA | NA | TRBJ2-7 | TRBV5-1 | 14 | CASSMDIFSYEQYF | TGCGCCAGCAGCATGGACATATTCTCCTACGAGCAGTACTTC
TRBD1 | NA | TRBJ1-1 | TRBV7-9 | 15 | CASSLGGTGNTEAFF | TGTGCCAGCAGCTTAGGGGGGACAGGGAACACTGAAGCTTTCTTT
TRBD2 | NA | TRBJ2-7 | TRBV2 | 13 | CASSLRGDGEQYF | TGTGCCAGCAGTCTGCGGGGGGACGGCGAGCAGTACTTC
TRBD1 | NA | TRBJ2-7 | TRBV6-5 | 13 | CASIGQGGYEQYF | TGTGCCAGCATTGGACAGGGCGGTTACGAGCAGTACTTC
NA | NA | TRBJ2-1 | TRBV6-6 | 15 | CASSSILGSYNEQFF | TGTGCCAGCAGCTCCATCCTCGGGTCCTACAATGAGCAGTTCTTC
TRBD1 | NA | TRBJ2-5 | TRBV13 | 17 | CASSLPVGQGFQETQYF | TGTGCCAGCAGCCTTCCCGTCGGACAGGGCTTCCAAGAGACCCAGTACTTC
NA | NA | TRBJ2-5 | TRBV5-1 | 16 | CASSFGRDTHLVAQYF | TGCGCCAGCAGCTTTGGGAGAGACACCCACCTGGTGGCCCAGTACTTC
NA | NA | TRBJ2-5 | TRBV25-1 | 13 | CASSDTEKETQYF | TGTGCCAGCAGTGATACGGAGAAGGAGACCCAGTACTTC
NA | NA | TRBJ1-2 | TRBV27 | 13 | CASSLASSYGYTF | TGTGCCAGCAGTTTAGCGTCTTCCTATGGCTACACCTTC
NA | NA | TRBJ1-5 | TRBV12-3/TRBV12-4 | 12 | CASSLGDQPQHF | TGTGCCAGCAGTTTAGGAGATCAGCCCCAGCATTTT
NA | NA | TRBJ1-1 | TRBV12-3/TRBV12-4 | 13 | CASSQTPNTEAFF | TGTGCCAGCAGTCAGACACCGAACACTGAAGCTTTCTTT
TRBD2 | NA | TRBJ2-7 | TRBV18 | 15 | CASSSLSGGAGEQYF | TGTGCCAGCTCATCCCTTAGCGGGGGGGCCGGCGAGCAGTACTTC
TRBD1 | NA | TRBJ1-2 | TRBV5-1 | 12 | CASSLGGQHYTF | TGCGCCAGCAGCTTGGGGGGACAGCACTACACCTTC
NA | NA | TRBJ1-6 | TRBV11-2 | 14 | CASRDSYYNSPLHF | TGTGCCAGCAGGGACAGTTACTATAATTCACCCCTCCACTTT
TRBD1 | NA | TRBJ1-6 | TRBV5-1 | 13 | CASSGQGNSPLHF | TGCGCCAGCAGTGGACAGGGGAATTCACCCCTCCACTTT
NA | NA | TRBJ2-7 | TRBV7-9 | 16 | CASSSNINRLAYEQYF | TGTGCCAGCAGCTCGAACATTAACAGGCTCGCCTACGAGCAGTACTTC
TRBD1 | NA | TRBJ1-1 | TRBV29-1 | 14 | CSVLRQGANTEAFF | TGCAGCGTTCTGAGACAGGGGGCGAACACTGAAGCTTTCTTT